The 26 T cell receptor beta chains in this list originate from one sample, sequenced in a study of T cell changes during pregnancy in multiple sclerosis. Assay used: immunoSEQ multiplex PCR; TCRdb lists only in-frame clones, some missing. The top ten clones hold approximately 4.7% of a sample with 35,000 to 55,000 clones, roughly nine tenths of them seen once. Sequenced material: peripheral blood, taken in the second trimester of pregnancy. The source of these receptors is a female donor in good health, enrolled as a control in a pregnancy study.

This clone was observed once. The chain employs TRBV28 and TRBJ2-6; TRBD1 matches 7 bases. Per the germline V gene, CDR1 is MDHEN and CDR2 is SYDVKM. The CDR3 sequence is 15 residues long. With V trimmed by 5 bases and J by 2 bases, 3 bases remained unmatched. The CDR3 spells CASSETGTGANVLTF. CDR3 sequence (DNA): TGTGCCAGCAGTGAGACAGGGACTGGGGCCAACGTCCTGACTTTC.

V gene TRBV6-1 combines with J gene TRBJ1-1, with 7 bases lining up with TRBD1. Trimming cost V 4 bases and J 4 bases; bases outside gene matches: 6. Germline CDR1 and CDR2: MNHNS and SASEGT. The CDR3 is made up of 14 amino acids. CDR3 region: CASSGQGVGTEAFF. CDR3 nucleotides: TGTGCCAGCAGTGGACAGGGTGTCGGCACTGAAGCTTTCTTT.

V and J are TRBV29-1 and TRBJ1-2; D possibly corresponds to TRBD1 (5 bases). With 3 bases removed from V and 4 bases from J, the gap between germline ends came to 12 bases. CDR3 size: 13 residues. Germline V lookup: CDR1 SQVTM, CDR2 ANQGSEA. The CDR3 sequence is CSVDDRGGYGYTF. CDR3 nucleotide sequence: TGCAGCGTTGACGACCGGGGGGGCTATGGCTACACCTTC.

The V gene is TRBV5-4, the J gene TRBJ2-4, with 7 bases lining up with TRBD1. The CDR3 loop spans 13 amino acids. CDR1 SGHNT and CDR2 YYREEE come from the germline V gene (reference sequence). V lost 2 bases, J lost 6 bases, and 2 bases stayed unmatched. The CDR3 spells CASSFRQGNIQYF. The CDR3 DNA reads as TGTGCCAGCAGCTTCAGACAGGGAAACATTCAGTACTTC.

This clone occurred once. This chain's CDR3 is CSVLDRGPGELFF. CDR3 nucleotides: TGCAGCGTTCTCGACAGGGGGCCCGGGGAGCTGTTTTTT. The chain is built from TRBV29-1 and TRBJ2-2; 10 bases map to TRBD1. The CDR3 is made up of 13 amino acids. Germline V gene data show CDR1 as SQVTM and CDR2 as ANQGSEA. V trimming: 5 bases; J trimming: 6 bases; junction bases outside the gene matches: 3.

J is TRBJ1-3 and V is TRBV7-2; TRBD1 matches at 9 bases. The CDR3 runs to 15 residues. Per the germline V gene, CDR1 is SGHTA and CDR2 is FQGNSA. Unmatched junction bases numbered 5, after V lost 5 bases and J lost 3 bases. The CDR3 nucleotides read TGTGCCAGCAGCCTTAGGGGACAGGGTGGAAACACCATATATTTT. Protein sequence: CASSLRGQGGNTIYF.

The count of this clone is one. The chain uses TRBV6-1 and TRBJ2-2; no firm D call. Germline values: CDR1 MNHNS, CDR2 SASEGT. Trimming stripped 10 bases from V and 0 bases from J, with 9 bases between. This CDR3 is 13 amino acids long. The CDR3 nucleotides read TGTGCCACCGAGACACCGAACACCGGGGAGCTGTTTTTT. Amino acids: CATETPNTGELFF.

This chain connects TRBV4-3 to TRBJ2-2; D may be TRBD2 (5 bases). V dropped 3 bases and J dropped 4 bases, with 15 bases sitting between them. Germline V lookup: CDR1 LGHNA, CDR2 YSLEER. This CDR3 is built from 16 residues. DNA for the CDR3: TGCGCCAGCAGCCAGCTACTAGATCCCACCACCGGGGAGCTGTTTTTT. The encoded protein is CASSQLLDPTTGELFF.

For this clone: The junction departs from germline at one end; a sequencing error may be responsible. The chain has TRBV7-7 and TRBJ2-5, with 7 positions matching TRBD1. This CDR3 is built from 14 residues. From germline, CDR1 is SSHAT and CDR2 FNYEAQ (reference sequence). Here the CDR3 DNA reads TGTGCTAGCAGCCCGGACAGGCTCCAAGAGACCCAGTACTTC. Translating gives CASSPDRLQETQYF. Using reference TRBV7-7 and TRBJ2-5 for the parts outside the CDR3, the full variable domain is GAGVSQSPRYKVTKRGQDVTLRCDPISSHATLYWYQQALGQGPEFLTYFNYEAQPDKSGLPSDRFSAERPEGSISTLTIQRTEQRDSAMYRCASSPDRLQETQYFGPGTRLLVL.

The chain couples TRBV11-1 to TRBJ1-4; D not resolved. Deletions cut 5 bases from V and 4 bases from J, with 14 bases between. The CDR3 contains 15 residues. Per germline, CDR1 SGHAT and CDR2 FQDESV (reference sequence). The CDR3 is CASSEYMGFNEKLFF. DNA for the CDR3: TGTGCCAGCAGCGAATATATGGGCTTTAATGAAAAACTGTTTTTT. Drawing the rest from reference TRBV11-1 and TRBJ1-4, the complete variable domain is EAEVAQSPRYKITEKSQAVAFWCDPISGHATLYWYRQILGQGPELLVQFQDESVVDDSQLPKDRFSAERLKGVDSTLKIQPAELGDSAMYLCASSEYMGFNEKLFFGSGTQLSVL.

In its sample, this clone was seen a few times. The DNA for the CDR3 is TGTGCCACCAGCAGAGCAGCGGGGGTTACAGATACGCAGTATTTT. It translates to CATSRAAGVTDTQYF. This sequence joins TRBV15 and TRBJ2-3, with TRBD2 identical over 8 bases. The CDR3 is made up of 15 amino acids. Germline lookup yields CDR1 LNHNV and CDR2 YYDKDF (reference sequence). Trimming cost V 1 base and J 3 bases; bases outside gene matches: 3.

This chain links TRBV28 with TRBJ2-7, with D perhaps TRBD2 (6 bases). Germline V lookup: CDR1 MDHEN, CDR2 SYDVKM. The CDR3 is 15 amino acids. V dropped 2 bases and J dropped 4 bases, with 15 bases sitting between them. The CDR3 coding sequence is TGTGCCAGCAGTTTAGTAGCTAGCGCCGGGTACGAGCAGTACTTC. This codes for CASSLVASAGYEQYF. The whole variable domain, remainder taken from reference TRBV28 and TRBJ2-7, is DVKVTQSSRYLVKRTGEKVFLECVQDMDHENMFWYRQDPGLGLRLIYFSYDVKMKEKGDIPEGYSVSREKKERFSLILESASTNQTSMYLCASSLVASAGYEQYFGPGTRLTVT.

The rearrangement links TRBV7-2 to TRBJ1-2, with TRBD1 matching over 8 bases. V dropped 5 bases and J dropped 8; count of bases not matched to a gene: 4. This CDR3 is 12 amino acids long. From germline, CDR1 is SGHTA and CDR2 FQGNSA. This CDR3 reads CASSRTGLGYTF. As DNA, the CDR3 is TGTGCCAGCAGCCGGACAGGGTTGGGCTACACCTTC.

The J gene is TRBJ2-1, the V gene TRBV7-8; D may be TRBD1 (8 bases). This CDR3 comprises 13 residues. CDR1 SGHVS and CDR2 FQNEAQ come from the germline V gene. The V end lost 1 base, the J end lost 14 bases, and 15 bases lay between the germline ends. Here the CDR3 reads CASSLVRGGQEFF. CDR3 nucleotide sequence: TGTGCCAGCAGCTTAGTCAGGGGGGGACAGGAGTTCTTC. The full variable domain, rest sourced from reference TRBV7-8 and TRBJ2-1, is GAGVSQSPRYKVAKRGQDVALRCDPISGHVSLFWYQQALGQGPEFLTYFQNEAQLDKSGLPSDRFFAERPEGSVSTLKIQRTQQEDSAVYLCASSLVRGGQEFFGPGTRLTVL.

This chain joins TRBV10-3 and TRBJ1-3; tentatively, D is TRBD1 (5 bases). The V end lost 4 bases, the J end lost 0 bases, and 10 bases lay between the germline ends. This CDR3 comprises 15 residues. Per the germline V gene, CDR1 is ENHRY and CDR2 is SYGVKD. The DNA for the CDR3 is TGTGCCATCAGTGGGGGGGATTTCTCTGGAAACACCATATATTTT. It encodes CAISGGDFSGNTIYF.

The CDR3 here is CASSTGTLYYGYTF. DNA for the CDR3: TGTGCCAGTAGTACAGGGACACTTTACTATGGCTACACCTTC. The V and J genes are TRBV19 and TRBJ1-2; D is possibly TRBD1 (6 bases). The CDR3 is 14 amino acids. CDR1 is LNHDA and CDR2 is SQIVND in the germline V gene (reference sequence). V was shortened by 4 bases and J by 3 bases, with 12 bases between the two germline ends.

The chain combines TRBV6-5 with TRBJ2-3; D not certain. V was cut by 4 bases and J by 5 bases, with 13 bases left in between. The CDR3 totals 14 residues. The germline gives CDR1 MNHEY, CDR2 SVGAGI. CDR3 sequence reads: CASSSPHRRDTQYF. In DNA form, the CDR3 reads TGTGCCAGCAGTTCCCCGCACCGCAGAGATACGCAGTATTTT.

This clone was found once. The rearrangement joins TRBV5-1 to TRBJ2-7; maybe TRBD1 (6 bases). The CDR3 is 17 residues long. V lost 0 bases to trimming and J lost 2 bases, with 18 bases between them. CDR1 is SGHRS, CDR2 YFSETQ, per germline. The CDR3 DNA follows: TGCGCCAGCAGCTTGGTCGGGACAAGCTTCATGGCCTACGAGCAGTACTTC. It codes for CASSLVGTSFMAYEQYF.

V gene TRBV5-6 combines with J gene TRBJ1-2; D uncertain. The CDR3 has 12 residues. The V end lost 4 bases, the J end lost 6 bases, and 10 bases lay between the germline ends. Germline values: CDR1 SGHDT, CDR2 YYEEEE. In DNA form, the CDR3 reads TGTGCCAGCAGCCCACGGGGAAATGGCTACACCTTC. Translating gives CASSPRGNGYTF.

This chain joins TRBV30 and TRBJ2-1, with D maybe TRBD1 (6 bases). Germline CDR1 and CDR2: GTSNPN and SVGIG (reference sequence). This CDR3 contains 14 residues. Trimming removed 3 bases at V and 6 bases at J, with 15 bases between. The CDR3 nucleotides read TGTGCCTGGAGCCCGGACAGAAGGGTCAATGAGCAGTTCTTC. It codes for CAWSPDRRVNEQFF. Looking up the rest from reference TRBV30 and TRBJ2-1 gives the full variable domain: SQTIHQWPATLVQPVGSPLSLECTVEGTSNPNLYWYRQAAGRGLQLLFYSVGIGQISSEVPQNLSASRPQDRQFILSSKKLLLSDSGFYLCAWSPDRRVNEQFFGPGTRLTVL.

The rearrangement joins TRBV2 to TRBJ2-7, with 7 positions matching TRBD1. V shed 6 bases and J 1 base; nucleotides not matched to a gene: 3. There are 13 residues in the CDR3. The germline gives CDR1 SNHLY, CDR2 FYNNEI. In nucleotides, the CDR3 is TGTGCCAGCAGATCGACAGGGTCCTACGAGCAGTACTTC. Translation: CASRSTGSYEQYF. The whole variable domain, filled in from reference TRBV2 and TRBJ2-7, reads EPEVTQTPSHQVTQMGQEVILRCVPISNHLYFYWYRQILGQKVEFLVSFYNNEISEKSEIFDDQFSVERPDGSNFTLKIRSTKLEDSAMYFCASRSTGSYEQYFGPGTRLTVT.

This chain uses TRBV6-6 with TRBJ1-1, with D possibly TRBD1 on 5 matching bases. The CDR3 runs 14 residues. Per germline, CDR1 MNHNY and CDR2 SVGAGI (reference sequence). V was trimmed by 0 bases and J by 1 base, leaving 6 bases between them. DNA of the CDR3: TGTGCCAGCAGTTACTCCGACAGGAACACTGAAGCTTTCTTT. This gives the protein CASSYSDRNTEAFF.

The chain couples TRBV18 to TRBJ1-1; a possible D gene is TRBD1 (6 bases). Trimming cost V 2 bases and J 4 bases, with 14 bases left between them. Germline CDR1 is KGHSH and CDR2 is LQKENI. The CDR3 runs to 15 residues. This chain's CDR3 is CASSPKGQFGTEAFF. In DNA, the CDR3 is TGTGCCAGCTCACCAAAAGGACAGTTTGGCACTGAAGCTTTCTTT. The full variable domain, its missing parts supplied by reference TRBV18 and TRBJ1-1, is NAGVMQNPRHLVRRRGQEARLRCSPMKGHSHVYWYRQLPEEGLKFMVYLQKENIIDESGMPKERFSAEFPKEGPSILRIQQVVRGDSAAYFCASSPKGQFGTEAFFGQGTRLTVV.

This chain uses TRBV2 with TRBJ2-2, with 9 nucleotides matching TRBD2. The CDR3 sequence is 15 residues long. Germline V gives CDR1 SNHLY, CDR2 FYNNEI. The J segment lost 6 bases and the V segment lost 5 bases, leaving 7 bases of the junction unmatched. The CDR3, as DNA: TGTGCCAGCAGTCCAGCGGGGGGTATTGCCGGGGAGCTGTTTTTT. Encoded protein: CASSPAGGIAGELFF.

The J gene is TRBJ2-7, the V gene TRBV27, with D possibly TRBD2 on 5 matching bases. The CDR3 sequence is 15 residues long. Trimming stripped 5 bases from V and 3 bases from J, with 17 bases between. Germline lookup yields CDR1 MNHEY and CDR2 SMNVEV (reference sequence). Here the CDR3 DNA reads TGTGCCAGCAGTCTCTCCGGTACTAGAGACTACGAGCAGTACTTC. This gives the protein CASSLSGTRDYEQYF.

The rearrangement uses TRBV9 and TRBJ2-7; the match to TRBD1 covers 11 bases. There are 15 residues in the CDR3. Germline V gene sequence: CDR1 SGDLS, CDR2 YYNGEE. The ends lost 3 bases at V and 2 bases at J; junction bases unmatched: 4. CDR3 sequence (DNA): TGTGCCAGCAGCGCTGGGGACAGGGGGACCTACGAGCAGTACTTC. Translated, it gives CASSAGDRGTYEQYF.